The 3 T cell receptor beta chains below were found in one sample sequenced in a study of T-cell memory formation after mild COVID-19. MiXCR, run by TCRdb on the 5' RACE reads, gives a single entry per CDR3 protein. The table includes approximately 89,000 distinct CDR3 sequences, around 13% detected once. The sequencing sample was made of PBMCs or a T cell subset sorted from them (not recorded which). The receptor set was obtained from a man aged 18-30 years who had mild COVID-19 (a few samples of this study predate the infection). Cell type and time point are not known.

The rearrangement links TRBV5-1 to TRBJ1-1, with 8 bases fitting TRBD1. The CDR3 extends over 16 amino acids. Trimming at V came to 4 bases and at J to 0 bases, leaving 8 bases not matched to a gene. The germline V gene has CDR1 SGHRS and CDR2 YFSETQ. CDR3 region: CASSLRGQVMNTEAFF. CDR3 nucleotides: TGCGCCAGCAGCCTCAGGGGGCAAGTTATGAACACTGAAGCTTTCTTT.

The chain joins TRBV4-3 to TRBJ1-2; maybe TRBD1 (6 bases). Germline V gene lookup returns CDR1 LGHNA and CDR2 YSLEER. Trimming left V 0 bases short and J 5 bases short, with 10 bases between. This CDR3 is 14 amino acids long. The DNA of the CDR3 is TGCGCCAGCAGCCAAGACAGGGGAGGGTATGGCTACACCTTC. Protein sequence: CASSQDRGGYGYTF.

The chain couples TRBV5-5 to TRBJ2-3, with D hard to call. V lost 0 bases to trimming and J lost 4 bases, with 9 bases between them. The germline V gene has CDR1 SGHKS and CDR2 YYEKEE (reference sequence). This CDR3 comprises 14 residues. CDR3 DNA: TGTGCCAGCAGCTTGGGTAGTTCCGCAGATACGCAGTATTTT. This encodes CASSLGSSADTQYF.